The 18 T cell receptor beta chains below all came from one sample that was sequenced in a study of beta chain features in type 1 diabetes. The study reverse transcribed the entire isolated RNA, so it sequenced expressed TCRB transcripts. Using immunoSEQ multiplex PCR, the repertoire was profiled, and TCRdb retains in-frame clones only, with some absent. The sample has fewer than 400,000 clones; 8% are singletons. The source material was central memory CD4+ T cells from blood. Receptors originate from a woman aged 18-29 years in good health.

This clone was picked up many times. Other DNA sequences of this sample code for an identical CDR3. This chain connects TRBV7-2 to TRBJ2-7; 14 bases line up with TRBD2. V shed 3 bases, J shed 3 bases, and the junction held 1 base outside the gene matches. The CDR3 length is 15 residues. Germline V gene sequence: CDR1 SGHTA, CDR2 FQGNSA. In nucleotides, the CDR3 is TGTGCCAGCAGCTTGGGGACTAGCGGGAGCTACGAGCAGTACTTC. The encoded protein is CASSLGTSGSYEQYF. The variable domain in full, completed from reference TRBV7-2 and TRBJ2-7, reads GAGVSQSPSNKVTEKGKDVELRCDPISGHTALYWYRQSLGQGLEFLIYFQGNSAPDKSGLPSDRFSAERTGGSVSTLTIQRTQQEDSAVYLCASSLGTSGSYEQYFGPGTRLTVT.

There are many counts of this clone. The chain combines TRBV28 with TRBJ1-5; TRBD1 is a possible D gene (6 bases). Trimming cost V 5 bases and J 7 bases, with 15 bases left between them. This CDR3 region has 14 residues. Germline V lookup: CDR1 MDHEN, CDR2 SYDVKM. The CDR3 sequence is CASSPAGAWQPQHF. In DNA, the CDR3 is TGTGCCAGCAGTCCAGCAGGGGCCTGGCAGCCCCAGCATTTT. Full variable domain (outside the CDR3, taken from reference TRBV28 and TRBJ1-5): DVKVTQSSRYLVKRTGEKVFLECVQDMDHENMFWYRQDPGLGLRLIYFSYDVKMKEKGDIPEGYSVSREKKERFSLILESASTNQTSMYLCASSPAGAWQPQHFGDGTRLSIL.

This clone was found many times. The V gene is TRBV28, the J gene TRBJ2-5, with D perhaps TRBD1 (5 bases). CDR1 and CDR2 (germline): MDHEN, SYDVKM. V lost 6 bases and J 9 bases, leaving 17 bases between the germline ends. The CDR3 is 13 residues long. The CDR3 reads CASRPQNRLAQYF. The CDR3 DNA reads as TGTGCCAGCAGGCCACAGAACAGGCTGGCCCAGTACTTC.

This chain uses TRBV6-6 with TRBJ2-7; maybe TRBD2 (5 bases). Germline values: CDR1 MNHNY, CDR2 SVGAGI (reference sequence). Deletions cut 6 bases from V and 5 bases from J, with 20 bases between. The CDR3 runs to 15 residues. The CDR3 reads CASRLVPADRDEQYF. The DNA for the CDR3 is TGTGCCAGCAGGCTCGTTCCAGCGGACCGGGACGAGCAGTACTTC.

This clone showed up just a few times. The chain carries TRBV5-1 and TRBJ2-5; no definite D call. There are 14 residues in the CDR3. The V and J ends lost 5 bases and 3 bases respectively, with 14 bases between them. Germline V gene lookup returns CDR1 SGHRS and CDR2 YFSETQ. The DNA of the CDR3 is TGCGCCAGCAGTTCTGGCCGGCAGAAAGAGACCCAGTACTTC. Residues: CASSSGRQKETQYF.

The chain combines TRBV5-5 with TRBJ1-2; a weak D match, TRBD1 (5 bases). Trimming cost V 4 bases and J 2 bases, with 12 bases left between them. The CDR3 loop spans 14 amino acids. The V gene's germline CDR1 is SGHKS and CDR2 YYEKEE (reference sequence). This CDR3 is CASSLTGANYGYTF. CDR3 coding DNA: TGTGCCAGCAGCCTTACAGGAGCAAACTATGGCTACACCTTC.

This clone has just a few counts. The CDR3 DNA is TGTGCCAGTAGTACACGGTTCCTAGACAATGAGCAGTTCTTC. This codes for CASSTRFLDNEQFF. The V gene is TRBV19, the J gene TRBJ2-1; D not certain. V shed 4 bases and J shed 5 bases, with 12 bases lying between them. Germline-derived CDR1 and CDR2 are LNHDA and SQIVND (reference sequence). The CDR3 is 14 amino acids.

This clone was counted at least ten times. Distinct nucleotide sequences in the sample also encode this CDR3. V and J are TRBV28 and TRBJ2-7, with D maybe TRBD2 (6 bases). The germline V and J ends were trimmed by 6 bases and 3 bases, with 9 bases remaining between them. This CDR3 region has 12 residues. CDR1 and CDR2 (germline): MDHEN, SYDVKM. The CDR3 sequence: CASRSGSYEQYF. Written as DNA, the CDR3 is TGTGCCAGCAGGTCCGGGAGCTACGAGCAGTACTTC.

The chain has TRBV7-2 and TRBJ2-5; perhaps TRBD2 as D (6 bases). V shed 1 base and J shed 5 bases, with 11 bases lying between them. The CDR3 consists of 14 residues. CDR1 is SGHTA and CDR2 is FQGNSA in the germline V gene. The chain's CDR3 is CASSLGVGGETQYF. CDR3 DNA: TGTGCCAGCAGCTTAGGGGTAGGAGGGGAGACCCAGTACTTC.

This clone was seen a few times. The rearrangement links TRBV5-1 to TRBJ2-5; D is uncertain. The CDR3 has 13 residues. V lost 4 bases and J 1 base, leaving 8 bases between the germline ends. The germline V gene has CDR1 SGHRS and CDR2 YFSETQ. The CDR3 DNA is TGCGCCAGCAGCCCTGCGATCCAAGAGACCCAGTACTTC. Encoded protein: CASSPAIQETQYF.

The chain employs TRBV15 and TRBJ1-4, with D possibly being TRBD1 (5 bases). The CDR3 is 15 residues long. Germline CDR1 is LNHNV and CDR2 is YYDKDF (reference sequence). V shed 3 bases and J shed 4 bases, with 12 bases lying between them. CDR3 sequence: CATSRRQSFNEKLFF. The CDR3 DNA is TGTGCCACCAGCAGGCGACAGAGCTTTAATGAAAAACTGTTTTTT.

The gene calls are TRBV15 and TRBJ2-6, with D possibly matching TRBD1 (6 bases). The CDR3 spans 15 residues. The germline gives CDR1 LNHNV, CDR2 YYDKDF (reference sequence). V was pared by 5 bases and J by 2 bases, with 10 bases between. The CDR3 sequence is CATSLRTAGANVLTF. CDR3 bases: TGTGCCACCAGCCTACGGACAGCTGGGGCCAACGTCCTGACTTTC.

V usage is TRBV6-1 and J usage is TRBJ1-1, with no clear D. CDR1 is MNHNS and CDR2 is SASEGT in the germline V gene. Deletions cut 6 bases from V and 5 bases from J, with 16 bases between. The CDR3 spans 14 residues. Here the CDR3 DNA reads TGTGCCAGCAGACACGGCACGAGAATTACTGAAGCTTTCTTT. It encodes CASRHGTRITEAFF.

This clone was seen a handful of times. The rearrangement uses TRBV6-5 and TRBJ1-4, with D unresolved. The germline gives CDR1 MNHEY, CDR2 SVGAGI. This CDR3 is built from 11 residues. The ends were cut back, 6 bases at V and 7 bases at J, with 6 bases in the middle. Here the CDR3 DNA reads TGTGCCAGCAGATGGGGTGAAAAACTGTTTTTT. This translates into CASRWGEKLFF.

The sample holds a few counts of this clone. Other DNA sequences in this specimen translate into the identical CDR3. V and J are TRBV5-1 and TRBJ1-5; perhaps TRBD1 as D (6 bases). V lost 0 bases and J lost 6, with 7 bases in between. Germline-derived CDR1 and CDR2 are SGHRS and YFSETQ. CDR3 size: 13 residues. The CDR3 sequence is CASSLEQGQPQHF. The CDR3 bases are TGCGCCAGCAGCTTGGAACAGGGTCAGCCCCAGCATTTT.

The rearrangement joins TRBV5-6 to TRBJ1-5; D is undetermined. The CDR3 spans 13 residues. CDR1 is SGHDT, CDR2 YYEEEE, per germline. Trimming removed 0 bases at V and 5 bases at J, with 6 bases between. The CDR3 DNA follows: TGTGCCAGCAGCTTGGGGGCAGATCAGCCCCAGCATTTT. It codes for CASSLGADQPQHF.

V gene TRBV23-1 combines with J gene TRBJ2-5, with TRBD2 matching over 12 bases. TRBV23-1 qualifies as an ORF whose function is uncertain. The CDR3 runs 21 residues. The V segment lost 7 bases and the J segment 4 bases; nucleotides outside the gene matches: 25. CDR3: CASTPDQYITGLAGWGETQYF. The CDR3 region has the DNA TGCGCCAGCACCCCCGACCAATACATCACCGGACTAGCGGGATGGGGAGAGACCCAGTACTTC.

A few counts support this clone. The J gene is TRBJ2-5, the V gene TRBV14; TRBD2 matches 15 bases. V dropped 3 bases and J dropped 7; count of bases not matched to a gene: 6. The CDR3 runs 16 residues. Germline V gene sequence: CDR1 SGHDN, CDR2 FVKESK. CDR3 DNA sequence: TGTGCCAGCAGCCAGGGACTAGCGGGAGGAGGCGTGACCCAGTACTTC. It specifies CASSQGLAGGGVTQYF. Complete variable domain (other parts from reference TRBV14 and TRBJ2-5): EAGVTQFPSHSVIEKGQTVTLRCDPISGHDNLYWYRRVMGKEIKFLLHFVKESKQDESGMPNNRFLAERTGGTYSTLKVQPAELEDSGVYFCASSQGLAGGGVTQYFGPGTRLLVL.